The TCR beta chain under discussion was sequenced for a study of cytotoxic CD8 clonotypes in ibrutinib-treated CLL. Deep sequencing aimed at 1 in 200,000 to 1 in 1 million T cells' resolution. Assay: immunoSEQ multiplex PCR; the TCRdb copy retains only in-frame clones and omits some. The table includes approximately 33,000 clones, almost 70% detected once. General observations from the study: Public clonotypes were seen rarely and were contracted or stable on treatment.

Notes on this clone: Antigen: not known.

CDR1 is MRHNA and CDR2 is SNTAGT in the germline V gene. The V and J ends lost 6 bases and 10 bases, in that order; junction bases with no gene match: 7. The CDR3 has 14 amino acids. This clonotype was obtained from a human donor with chronic lymphocytic leukemia. This material consisted of PBMCs, taken before ibrutinib treatment. This chain links TRBV6-4 with TRBJ2-2; 11 nucleotides agree with TRBD2. CDR3 residues: CASSPLAGVKELFF. The CDR3 DNA is TGTGCCAGCAGCCCACTAGCGGGGGTTAAGGAGCTGTTTTTT.